These 30 T cell receptor beta chains came from one sample sequenced in a study of blood T cells in healthy people across ages. Combining a sample-barcoded 5' primer with a J-beta primer mix, a second PCR ran for roughly 6 to 11 cycles. TCRdb analysed the 5' RACE reads with MiXCR anew, one entry per CDR3 protein. The sample has hundreds of thousands of distinct CDR3 sequences, about 30% seen once; the top ten hold more than 15%. Sequenced sample: blood. The receptors were gathered from a woman older than 75 in good health.

On this clonotype: A read error may be the cause here, since a much bigger clone is one base away. The chain recombines TRBV24-1 with TRBJ2-5, with TRBD1 identical over 11 bases. V lost 4 bases and J lost 11; bases outside the gene matches: 11. The CDR3 loop spans 15 amino acids. The germline V gene has CDR1 KGHDR and CDR2 SFDVKD. CDR3 loop: CATSDGTGGYNEQYF. CDR3 coding DNA: TGTGCCACCAGTGACGGGACAGGGGGGTACAATGAGCAGTACTTC.

In its sample, this clonotype was seen many times. The genes are TRBV7-8 and TRBJ2-1; 7 bases match TRBD1. Losses at the gene ends were 4 bases for V and 6 bases for J; bases not matched to a gene: 9. The CDR3 is 15 amino acids. Germline CDR1 and CDR2: SGHVS and FQNEAQ. The CDR3, as DNA: TGTGCCAGCAGCTCCTGGACAGGACGGGGCAATGAGCAGTTCTTC. Its protein product is CASSSWTGRGNEQFF.

Remarks on this clonotype: With a much larger clone just one base away, this may be a read error. V and J are TRBV5-1 and TRBJ2-1; D may be TRBD2 (6 bases). Trimming removed 1 base at V and 9 bases at J, with 17 bases between. This CDR3 is built from 15 residues. Germline-derived CDR1 and CDR2 are SGHRS and YFSETQ. CDR3 protein: CASSLWNSGLGEQFF. The CDR3 DNA sequence: TGCGCCAGCAGCTTGTGGAATAGCGGTCTAGGTGAGCAGTTCTTC.

As to this clonotype: Here the CDR3 omits its conserved ending phenylalanine or tryptophan, so a read error is the likely source. The DNA is left out, because the CDR3 cannot be placed on it with certainty; the CDR3 is given as TCRdb lists it. The rearrangement joins TRBV6-6 to TRBJ1-2. Germline V lookup: CDR1 MNHNY, CDR2 SVGAGI (reference sequence). Including both end residues, the CDR3 is 13 amino acids long. The CDR3 protein is CANSYDGRNGYTC.

In this sample, this clonotype turned up many times. This rearrangement joins TRBV15 to TRBJ2-3; D not resolved. V dropped 1 base and J dropped 2 bases, with 16 bases sitting between them. Germline lookup yields CDR1 LNHNV and CDR2 YYDKDF (reference sequence). This CDR3 has 17 residues. The CDR3 here is CATSRGSRLTYTDTQYF. The CDR3 region has the DNA TGTGCCACCAGCAGAGGAAGTAGGCTAACTTACACAGATACGCAGTATTTT.

Details on this clonotype: A much larger clone sits a single nucleotide away, making a read error possible. V gene TRBV9 combines with J gene TRBJ2-4; a weak D match, TRBD1 (5 bases). The CDR3 is 15 amino acids. CDR1 and CDR2 (germline): SGDLS, YYNGEE. V lost 0 bases, J lost 13 bases, and 20 bases lay in between. In DNA, the CDR3 is TGTGCCAGCAGCGTAGACGGACATACCAGAAATGAGCAGTACTTC. Translated, it gives CASSVDGHTRNEQYF.

This clonotype was observed many times. The chain is built from TRBV9 and TRBJ2-7, with TRBD1 identical over 10 bases. V shed 1 base, J shed 5 bases, and the junction held 9 bases outside the gene matches. The CDR3 extends over 16 amino acids. Germline lookup yields CDR1 SGDLS and CDR2 YYNGEE. CDR3 residues: CASSVSDRGHQDEQYF. In DNA form, the CDR3 reads TGTGCCAGCAGCGTATCCGACAGGGGGCATCAGGACGAGCAGTACTTC.

The chain's CDR3 is CSVEDPPAEQYF. In DNA, the CDR3 is TGCAGCGTTGAAGACCCCCCTGCTGAACAGTACTTC. J is TRBJ2-5 and V is TRBV29-1; D call uncertain. The CDR3 has 12 amino acids. V lost 0 bases and J lost 11, with 13 bases in between. The germline V gene encodes CDR1 SQVTM and CDR2 ANQGSEA. The full variable domain, completed using reference TRBV29-1 and TRBJ2-5, is SAVISQKPSRDICQRGTSLTIQCQVDSQVTMMFWYRQQPGQSLTLIATANQGSEATYESGFVIDKFPISRPNLTFSTLTVSNMSPEDSSIYLCSVEDPPAEQYFGPGTRLLVL.

V gene TRBV20-1 combines with J gene TRBJ1-1, with TRBD1 as a possible D gene (6 bases). Per germline, CDR1 DFQATT and CDR2 SNEGSKA (reference sequence). V was trimmed by 2 bases and J by 1 base, leaving 11 bases between them. The CDR3 runs to 14 residues. This CDR3 is CSARQRGKNTEAFF. The CDR3, as DNA: TGCAGTGCTAGACAGAGGGGGAAGAACACTGAAGCTTTCTTT.

This clonotype was detected ten times or more. The chain recombines TRBV27 with TRBJ2-7; the D call may be TRBD1 or TRBD2 (5 bases each). The CDR3 extends over 14 amino acids. The germline V gene has CDR1 MNHEY and CDR2 SMNVEV (reference sequence). Between the trimmed V and J ends, which lost 4 bases and 0 bases, there was a span of 10 bases. CDR3 DNA sequence: TGTGCCAGCAGTTACAGAGGGGCCTCCTACGAGCAGTACTTC. As protein: CASSYRGASYEQYF.

This clonotype was seen more than once but under ten times. A much bigger clone sits one base away, suggesting this may be a read error. The rearrangement links TRBV6-2 or TRBV6-3 to TRBJ2-1; tentative D call: TRBD2 (6 bases). The end of the DNA is better explained by TRBJ2-7, so the J call may be wrong. Germline V gene lookup returns CDR1 MNHEY and CDR2 SVGEGT. The CDR3 spans 15 residues. The CDR3 region is CASSRGTRPDNEQYF. In nucleotides, the CDR3 is TGTGCCAGCAGCCGCGGGACTCGCCCCGACAATGAGCAGTACTTC.

This clonotype occurred many times. The rearrangement uses TRBV5-8 and TRBJ2-7; D is possibly TRBD2 (5 bases). CDR1 is SGHTS and CDR2 is YDEGEE in the germline V gene. V was shortened by 1 base and J by 2 bases, with 10 bases between the two germline ends. There are 14 residues in the CDR3. DNA for the CDR3: TGTGCCAGCAGCTTGATACCGGGGACCTACGAGCAGTACTTC. Translated: CASSLIPGTYEQYF.

This chain uses TRBV3-1 with TRBJ2-6; 8 bases agree with TRBD2. CDR3 length equals 15 residues. Trimming took 0 bases from V and 7 from J; bases not matched to a gene: 2. Germline V CDR1 and CDR2: LGHDT, YNNKEL (reference sequence). CDR3 in DNA: TGTGCCAGCAGCCAAGAAGCGGGAGTAGCCAACGTCCTGACTTTC. Protein product: CASSQEAGVANVLTF. Together with reference TRBV3-1 and TRBJ2-6, the CDR3 gives the full variable domain: DTAVSQTPKYLVTQMGNDKSIKCEQNLGHDTMYWYKQDSKKFLKIMFSYNNKELIINETVPNRFSPKSPDKAHLNLHINSLELGDSAVYFCASSQEAGVANVLTFGAGSRLTVL.

This clonotype was recorded at least ten times. Being one base from a much bigger clone, this may be a read error. The gene calls are TRBV21-1 and TRBJ2-5; the listed D gene, TRBD1, was not tested against the DNA. TRBV21-1 is listed as a pseudogene. This CDR3 has 20 residues. For the CDR3, the DNA is TGTGCCAGCAGCAAAGAGATTTGTATAGGGGACAGGGGGCGCAGGAATGAGCAGTACTTC. It yields the protein CASSKEICIGDRGRRNEQYF.

The chain is built from TRBV14 and TRBJ1-4; D gene ambiguous. Trimming removed 2 bases at V and 5 bases at J, with 15 bases between. The CDR3 has 16 amino acids. The V gene's germline CDR1 is SGHDN and CDR2 FVKESK. This CDR3 is CASSQLQSPPNEKLFF. CDR3 coding DNA: TGTGCCAGCAGCCAACTACAGTCGCCACCGAATGAAAAACTGTTTTTT. Based on the CDR3 plus reference TRBV14 and TRBJ1-4, the full variable domain is EAGVTQFPSHSVIEKGQTVTLRCDPISGHDNLYWYRRVMGKEIKFLLHFVKESKQDESGMPNNRFLAERTGGTYSTLKVQPAELEDSGVYFCASSQLQSPPNEKLFFGSGTQLSVL.

The chain carries TRBV6-5 and TRBJ1-4; 7 bases align to TRBD1. CDR3 length: 13 amino acids. Unmatched junction bases numbered 8, after V lost 8 bases and J lost 8 bases. The germline V gene encodes CDR1 MNHEY and CDR2 SVGAGI. The CDR3 here is CASRRGHGEKLFF. The CDR3 DNA sequence: TGTGCCAGCCGGAGGGGGCACGGAGAAAAACTGTTTTTT.

This clonotype was counted once. V gene TRBV2 combines with J gene TRBJ1-3; perhaps TRBD1 as D (5 bases). The CDR3 sequence is 14 residues long. Germline loops: CDR1 SNHLY, CDR2 FYNNEI. Between the trimmed V and J ends, which lost 2 bases and 14 bases, there was a span of 19 bases. CDR3 sequence: CASSERGVIGELYF. CDR3 in DNA: TGTGCCAGCAGTGAAAGGGGAGTTATCGGGGAATTATATTTT.

The genes are TRBV6-5 and TRBJ1-2; no firm D call. The V and J ends lost 2 bases and 4 bases respectively, with 8 bases between them. The CDR3 consists of 13 residues. Germline V lookup: CDR1 MNHEY, CDR2 SVGAGI. CDR3 bases: TGTGCCAGCAGTTACGCGAGCAGCTATGGCTACACCTTC. This translates into CASSYASSYGYTF.

This clonotype occurred many times. The J gene is TRBJ2-7, the V gene TRBV7-2; D remains unclear. Looked up from germline, CDR1 is SGHTA and CDR2 is FQGNSA. The CDR3 is made up of 15 amino acids. The ends were cut back, 1 base at V and 3 bases at J, with 13 bases in the middle. The CDR3 protein is CASSLDVQSYYEQYF. The CDR3 nucleotides are TGTGCCAGCAGCTTAGATGTTCAGAGCTACTACGAGCAGTACTTC.

This clonotype was recorded many times. The rearrangement uses TRBV7-9 and TRBJ2-7; 13 nucleotides agree with TRBD2. CDR1 is SEHNR, CDR2 FQNEAQ, per germline (reference sequence). The CDR3 runs to 16 residues. V lost 4 bases and J lost 1; bases outside the gene matches: 4. The chain's CDR3 is CASSSLAGGLSYEQYF. The CDR3 nucleotides are TGTGCCAGCAGCTCACTAGCGGGGGGGCTATCCTACGAGCAGTACTTC.

For the CDR3, the DNA is TGCGCCAGCAGCCCCGTGGGGGGAACCTACAATGAGCAGTTCTTC. This translates into CASSPVGGTYNEQFF. The chain links TRBV5-1 to TRBJ2-1; possible D gene TRBD2, 6 bases. Trimming stripped 4 bases from V and 2 bases from J, with 13 bases between. The CDR3 covers 15 residues. CDR1 and CDR2 (germline): SGHRS, YFSETQ.

This clonotype was recorded once. The chain is built from TRBV7-2 and TRBJ1-5; possibly TRBD1 for D (5 bases). The CDR3 is 17 amino acids. The germline V gene has CDR1 SGHTA and CDR2 FQGNSA. V lost 1 base, J lost 2 bases, and 15 bases lay in between. Here the CDR3 DNA reads TGTGCCAGCAGCTTAGAAGGGCGGGGGTATGGCAATCAGCCCCAGCATTTT. This translates into CASSLEGRGYGNQPQHF.

This clonotype was detected many times. The V and J genes are TRBV12-3 or TRBV12-4 and TRBJ1-4; D is possibly TRBD1 (5 bases). V lost 6 bases to trimming and J lost 5 bases, with 13 bases between them. This CDR3 is built from 14 residues. For the CDR3, the DNA is TGTGCCAGCAGCTTGGGGGGGTTGAATGAAAAACTGTTTTTT. The encoded protein is CASSLGGLNEKLFF.

The chain has TRBV10-3 and TRBJ2-5; TRBD2 matches at 11 bases. V dropped 3 bases and J dropped 11; count of bases not matched to a gene: 20. The CDR3 contains 18 residues. Germline V gene data show CDR1 as ENHRY and CDR2 as SYGVKD. The CDR3 DNA reads TGTGCCATCAGTGATAATCGGCTAGCGGGAGGCCCGGTAGGGGAGCAGTACTTC. It yields the protein CAISDNRLAGGPVGEQYF.

Many counts were recorded for this clonotype. The chain combines TRBV20-1 with TRBJ2-3; D is unresolved. Germline lookup yields CDR1 DFQATT and CDR2 SNEGSKA (reference sequence). The ends were cut back, 4 bases at V and 0 bases at J, with 14 bases in the middle. CDR3 size: 15 residues. The CDR3 DNA is TGCAGTGCTACCACGCGTGTCCCTAGCACAGATACGCAGTATTTT. The encoded protein is CSATTRVPSTDTQYF.

This clonotype was detected many times. CDR3 DNA sequence: TGCAGTGCTCCCCCGCGGGGGCCTAGCACAGATACGCAGTATTTT. As protein: CSAPPRGPSTDTQYF. This rearrangement joins TRBV20-1 to TRBJ2-3; D perhaps matches TRBD2 (7 bases). Germline V CDR1 and CDR2: DFQATT, SNEGSKA (reference sequence). CDR3 length equals 15 residues. V lost 5 bases and J lost 0, with 15 bases in between.

The chain recombines TRBV5-1 with TRBJ1-3, with TRBD1 matching 12 bases. Unmatched junction bases numbered 8, after V lost 4 bases and J lost 6 bases. The germline V gene has CDR1 SGHRS and CDR2 YFSETQ. The CDR3 runs to 16 residues. The CDR3 DNA is TGCGCCAGCAGCCGGGACAGGGGGCGTATGGAAAACACCATATATTTT. Protein product: CASSRDRGRMENTIYF. Complete variable domain (other parts from reference TRBV5-1 and TRBJ1-3): KAGVTQTPRYLIKTRGQQVTLSCSPISGHRSVSWYQQTPGQGLQFLFEYFSETQRNKGNFPGRFSGRQFSNSRSEMNVSTLELGDSALYLCASSRDRGRMENTIYFGEGSWLTVV.

This clonotype appeared many times. V gene TRBV29-1 combines with J gene TRBJ1-2, with a tentative D call TRBD1 (6 bases). Germline CDR1 and CDR2: SQVTM and ANQGSEA. The CDR3 consists of 14 residues. V gave up 2 bases and J gave up 1 base, with 11 bases separating them. The CDR3 protein is CSVELDSDNYGYTF. As DNA, the CDR3 is TGCAGCGTTGAATTGGACAGTGATAACTATGGCTACACCTTC.

This clonotype was seen only a few times. This could be a read error, since a much larger clone is one nucleotide away. The genes are TRBV11-1 and TRBJ2-7; tentatively, D is TRBD1 or TRBD2 (6 bases each). V lost 1 base and J lost 7, with 17 bases in between. CDR3 length: 15 residues. Germline V gives CDR1 SGHAT, CDR2 FQDESV (reference sequence). The CDR3, as DNA: TGTGCCAGCAGCTTAGAAGGGGGGCCCTACAATGAGCAGTACTTC. This translates into CASSLEGGPYNEQYF.

This clonotype was detected ten times or more. The V gene is TRBV10-3, the J gene TRBJ2-2, with D perhaps matching TRBD1 (6 bases). Germline V lookup: CDR1 ENHRY, CDR2 SYGVKD. V lost 0 bases to trimming and J lost 11 bases, with 7 bases between them. This CDR3 is 12 amino acids long. CDR3 sequence (DNA): TGTGCCATCAGTGAGTCGGGACAAGAGCTGTTTTTT. Protein product: CAISESGQELFF.